This TCR beta chain derives from a study of T cells in women clearing cervical HPV infection. Study-level results: TRBV6-7 abundance was lower in cases than controls (around 0.1% versus 0.15%). Repertoire richness, not evenness, was significantly elevated in CIN3+ cases versus controls. Unknown T-cell numbers per sample may underlie the richness differences.

Clones were read by immunoSEQ multiplex PCR, and TCRdb kept only the in-frame ones, dropping some. The repertoire table contains tens of thousands of clones. A remark on this clone: Its antigen is currently unknown. The sequenced fragment ends 3 residues before the CDR3 boundary, so the rest is inferred from the germline J gene.

Germline V gives CDR1 SGHAT, CDR2 FQNNGV. The CDR3 is 13 residues long. Deletions cut 2 bases from V and 5 bases from J, with 9 bases between. Each participant carried one incident cervical HPV16 infection only. The receptor comes from a woman aged 18 to 75 with a cervical HPV16 infection that either progressed to CIN3+ or cleared (not recorded which). Sequenced input: blood buffy coat. This rearrangement joins TRBV11-2 to TRBJ1-1; unclear D gene. CDR3 residues: CASSLNRQTEAFF. The sequenced CDR3 bases are TGTGCCAGCAGCTTAAACCGACAAACTGAA. The whole variable domain, remainder taken from reference TRBV11-2 and TRBJ1-1, is EAGVAQSPRYKIIEKRQSVAFWCNPISGHATLYWYQQILGQGPKLLIQFQNNGVVDDSQLPKDRFSAERLKGVDSTLKIQPAKLEDSAVYLCASSLNRQTEAFFGQGTRLTVV.